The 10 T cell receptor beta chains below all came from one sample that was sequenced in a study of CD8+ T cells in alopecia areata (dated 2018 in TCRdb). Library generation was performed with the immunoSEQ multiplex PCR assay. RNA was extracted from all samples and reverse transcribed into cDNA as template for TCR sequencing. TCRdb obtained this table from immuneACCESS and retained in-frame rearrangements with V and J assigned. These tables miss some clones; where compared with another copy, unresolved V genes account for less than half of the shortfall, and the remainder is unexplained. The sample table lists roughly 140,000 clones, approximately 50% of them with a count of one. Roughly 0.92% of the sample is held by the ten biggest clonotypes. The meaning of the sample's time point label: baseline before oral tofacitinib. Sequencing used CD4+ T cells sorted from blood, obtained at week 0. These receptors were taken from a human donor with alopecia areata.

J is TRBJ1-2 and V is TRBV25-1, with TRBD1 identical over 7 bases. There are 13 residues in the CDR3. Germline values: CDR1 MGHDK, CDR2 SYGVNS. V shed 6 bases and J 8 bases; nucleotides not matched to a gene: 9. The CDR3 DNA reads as TGTGCCAGCAGACGGGGAGGGGGCCGCGGCTACACCTTC. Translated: CASRRGGGRGYTF.

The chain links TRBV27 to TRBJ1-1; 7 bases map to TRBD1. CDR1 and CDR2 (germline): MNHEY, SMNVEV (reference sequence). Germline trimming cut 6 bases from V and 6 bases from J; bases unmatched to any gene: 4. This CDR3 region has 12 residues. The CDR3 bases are TGTGCCAGCAGGACAGGGTTGTCTGAAGCTTTCTTT. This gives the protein CASRTGLSEAFF.

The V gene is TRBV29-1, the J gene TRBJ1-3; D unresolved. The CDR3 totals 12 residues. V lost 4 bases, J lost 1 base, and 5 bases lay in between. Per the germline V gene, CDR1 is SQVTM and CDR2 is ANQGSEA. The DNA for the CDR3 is TGCAGCGTTGTTAGTTCTGGAAACACCATATATTTT. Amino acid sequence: CSVVSSGNTIYF.

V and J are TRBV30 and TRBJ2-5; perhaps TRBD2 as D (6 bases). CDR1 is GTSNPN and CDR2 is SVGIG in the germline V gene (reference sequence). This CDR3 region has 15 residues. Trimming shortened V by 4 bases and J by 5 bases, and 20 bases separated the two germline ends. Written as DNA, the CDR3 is TGTGCCTGGACAACTACGAACAAGGAGGGGGAGACCCAGTACTTC. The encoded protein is CAWTTTNKEGETQYF.

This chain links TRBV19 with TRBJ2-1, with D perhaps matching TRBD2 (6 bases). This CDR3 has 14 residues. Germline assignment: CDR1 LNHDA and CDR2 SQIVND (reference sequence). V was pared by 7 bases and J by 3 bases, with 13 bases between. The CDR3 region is CASNEMGGYNEQFF. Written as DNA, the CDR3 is TGTGCCAGTAATGAAATGGGAGGCTACAATGAGCAGTTCTTC.

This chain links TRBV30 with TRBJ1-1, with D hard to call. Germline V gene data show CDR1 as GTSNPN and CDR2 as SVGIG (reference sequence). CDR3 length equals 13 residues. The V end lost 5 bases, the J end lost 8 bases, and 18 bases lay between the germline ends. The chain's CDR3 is CAWVPGRKEEAFF. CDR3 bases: TGTGCCTGGGTCCCAGGACGAAAGGAGGAAGCTTTCTTT.

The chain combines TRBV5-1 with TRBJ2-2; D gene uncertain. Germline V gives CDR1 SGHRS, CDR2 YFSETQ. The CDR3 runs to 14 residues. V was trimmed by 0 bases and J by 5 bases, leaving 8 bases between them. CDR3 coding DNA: TGCGCCAGCAGCTTGGTCCCTCGGACCGGGGAGCTGTTTTTT. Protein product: CASSLVPRTGELFF.

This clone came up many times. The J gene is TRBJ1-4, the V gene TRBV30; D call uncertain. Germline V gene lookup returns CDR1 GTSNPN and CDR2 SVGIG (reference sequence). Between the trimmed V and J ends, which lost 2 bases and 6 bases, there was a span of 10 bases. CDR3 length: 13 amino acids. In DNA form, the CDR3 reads TGTGCCTGGAGTAGGCACACCGATGAAAAACTGTTTTTT. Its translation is CAWSRHTDEKLFF.

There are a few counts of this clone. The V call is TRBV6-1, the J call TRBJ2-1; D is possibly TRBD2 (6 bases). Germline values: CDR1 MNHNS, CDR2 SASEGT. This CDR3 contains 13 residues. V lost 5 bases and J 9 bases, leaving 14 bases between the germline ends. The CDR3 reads CASSLTRGAEQFF. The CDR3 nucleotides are TGTGCCAGCAGTTTGACGCGGGGCGCTGAGCAGTTCTTC.

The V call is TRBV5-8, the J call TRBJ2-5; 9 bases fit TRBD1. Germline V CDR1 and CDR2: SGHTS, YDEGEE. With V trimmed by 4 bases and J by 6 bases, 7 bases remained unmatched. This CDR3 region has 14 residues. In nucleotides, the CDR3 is TGTGCCAGCAGCCCCTGGACAGGGGTGAAGACCCAGTACTTC. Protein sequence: CASSPWTGVKTQYF.